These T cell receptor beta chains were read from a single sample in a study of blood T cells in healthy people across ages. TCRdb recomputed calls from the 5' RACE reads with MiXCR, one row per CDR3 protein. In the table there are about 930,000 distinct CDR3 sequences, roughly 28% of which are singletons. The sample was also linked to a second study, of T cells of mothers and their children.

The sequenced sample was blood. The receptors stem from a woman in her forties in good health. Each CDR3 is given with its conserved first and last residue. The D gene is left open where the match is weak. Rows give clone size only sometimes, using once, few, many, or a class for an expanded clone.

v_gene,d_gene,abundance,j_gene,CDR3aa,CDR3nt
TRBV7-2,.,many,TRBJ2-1,CASSRTGTRSVGNEQFF,TGTGCCAGCAGCCGCACAGGGACTCGTTCCGTTGGCAATGAGCAGTTCTTC
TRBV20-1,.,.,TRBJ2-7,CSARGWPSRGAISDYEQYF,TGCAGTGCTAGAGGTTGGCCTAGCAGGGGGGCAATTTCTGACTACGAGCAGTACTTC
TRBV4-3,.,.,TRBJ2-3,CASSQAPVRTTDTQYF,TGCGCCAGCAGCCAAGCTCCGGTACGGACCACAGATACGCAGTATTTT
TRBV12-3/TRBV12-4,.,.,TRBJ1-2,CASSPSGTDSGGYGYTF,TGTGCCAGCAGCCCATCCGGGACGGACTCGGGGGGATATGGCTACACCTTC
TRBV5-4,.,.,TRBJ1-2,CASSLMGRGANYGYTF,TGTGCCAGCAGCCTGATGGGTCGGGGGGCCAACTATGGCTACACCTTC
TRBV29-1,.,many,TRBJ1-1,CSAAEWGTEAFF,TGCAGCGCCGCGGAGTGGGGGACTGAAGCTTTCTTT
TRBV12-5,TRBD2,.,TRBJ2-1,CASAPDGGGSYNEQFF,TGTGCTAGTGCTCCAGACGGGGGGGGCTCCTACAATGAGCAGTTCTTC
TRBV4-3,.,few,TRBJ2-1,CASSQDRGRVDEQFF,TGCGCCAGCAGCCAAGATCGGGGCAGGGTCGATGAGCAGTTCTTC
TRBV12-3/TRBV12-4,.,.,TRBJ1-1,CASTNLWDPGNTEAFF,TGTGCCAGCACTAATCTTTGGGACCCGGGGAACACTGAAGCTTTCTTT
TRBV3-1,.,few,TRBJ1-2,CASSQTMPGARYGYTF,TGTGCCAGCAGCCAAACAATGCCGGGGGCCCGCTATGGCTACACCTTC
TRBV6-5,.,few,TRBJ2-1,CASSPGYAYNEQFF,TGTGCCAGCAGCCCCGGATACGCCTACAATGAGCAGTTCTTC
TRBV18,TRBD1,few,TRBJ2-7,CTSSLRQGYGKQYF,TGTACCAGCTCACTCAGACAGGGGTATGGCAAGCAGTACTTC
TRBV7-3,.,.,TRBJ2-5,CASSSTSNNEQYF,TGTGCCAGCAGCTCAACTAGTAACAATGAGCAGTACTTC
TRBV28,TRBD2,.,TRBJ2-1,CASSSRLAGLGNEQFF,TGTGCCAGCAGTTCCCGACTAGCGGGGCTGGGCAATGAGCAGTTCTTC
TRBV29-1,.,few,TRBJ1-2,CSVEEGTILNGYTF,TGCAGCGTTGAGGAAGGGACTATCCTAAATGGCTACACCTTC
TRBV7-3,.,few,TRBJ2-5,CASSLSRDTQETQYF,TGTGCCAGCAGCTTATCCCGGGACACTCAAGAGACCCAGTACTTC
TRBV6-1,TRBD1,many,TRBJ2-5,CASSDPDRAETQYF,TGTGCCAGCAGTGATCCGGACAGGGCAGAGACCCAGTACTTC
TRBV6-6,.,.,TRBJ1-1,CASSYSEDTEAFF,TGTGCCAGCAGTTACTCAGAGGACACTGAAGCTTTCTTT
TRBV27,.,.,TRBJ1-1,CASSRRGPTEAFF,TGTGCCAGCAGCCGTAGGGGACCCACTGAAGCTTTCTTT
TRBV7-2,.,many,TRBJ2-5,CASTGSRQRETQYF,TGTGCCAGCACCGGAAGTCGACAGAGGGAGACCCAGTACTTC
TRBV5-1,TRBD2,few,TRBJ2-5,CASSLPGLAGAQETQYF,TGCGCCAGCAGCCTTCCGGGACTAGCGGGGGCACAAGAGACCCAGTACTTC
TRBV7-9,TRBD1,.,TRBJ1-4,CASSLGASGGTEKLFF,TGTGCCAGCAGCTTAGGGGCTTCAGGGGGCACTGAAAAACTGTTTTTT
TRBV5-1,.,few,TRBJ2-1,CASSLAGASYDEQFF,TGCGCCAGCAGCTTGGCGGGGGCCTCCTACGATGAGCAGTTCTTC
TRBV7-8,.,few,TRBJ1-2,CASSLRPVDYDYTF,TGTGCCAGCAGCTTACGTCCGGTCGATTATGACTACACCTTC
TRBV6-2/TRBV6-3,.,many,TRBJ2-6,CASSHGNVLTF,TGTGCCAGCAGCCATGGCAACGTCCTGACTTTC
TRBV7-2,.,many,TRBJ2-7,CASSLDRYSYEQYF,TGTGCCAGCAGCTTAGACCGGTATTCCTACGAGCAGTACTTC
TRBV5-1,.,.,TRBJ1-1,CASSRDLQNTEAFF,TGCGCCAGCAGCCGGGACCTACAGAACACTGAAGCTTTCTTT
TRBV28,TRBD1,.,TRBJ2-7,CASSFNPRTGSYEQYF,TGTGCCAGCAGTTTTAACCCTCGGACAGGGAGCTACGAGCAGTACTTC
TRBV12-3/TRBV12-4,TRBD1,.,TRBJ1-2,CASSYGQGPSGGYTF,TGTGCCAGCAGCTACGGACAGGGGCCTTCAGGAGGCTACACCTTC
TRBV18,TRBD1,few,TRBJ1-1,CASSPEGQGRSEAFF,TGTGCCAGCTCACCGGAAGGACAGGGGAGATCTGAAGCTTTCTTT
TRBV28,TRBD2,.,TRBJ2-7,CACSLIAAGGPNEQYF,TGTGCCTGCAGTTTAATCGCGGCGGGGGGGCCCAACGAGCAGTACTTC
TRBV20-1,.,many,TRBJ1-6,CSARAGRGVGSPLHF,TGCAGTGCTAGAGCCGGCAGGGGAGTTGGGTCACCCCTCCACTTT
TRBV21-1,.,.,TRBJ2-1,CASTDGGLAYNEQFF,TGTGCCAGCACCGACGGTGGGCTAGCCTACAATGAGCAGTTCTTC
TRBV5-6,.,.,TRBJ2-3,CASSLVQGMDTQYF,TGTGCCAGCAGCTTGGTTCAGGGGATGGATACGCAGTATTTT
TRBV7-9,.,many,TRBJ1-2,CASSPGREYGYTF,TGTGCCAGCAGCCCGGGACGGGAATATGGCTACACCTTC
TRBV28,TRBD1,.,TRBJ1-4,CATFRGQVEKLFF,TGTGCCACCTTCAGGGGGCAGGTCGAAAAACTGTTTTTT
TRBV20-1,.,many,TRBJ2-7,CSARDHRAAYEQYF,TGCAGTGCTAGAGATCACAGGGCGGCTTACGAGCAGTACTTC
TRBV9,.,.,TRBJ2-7,CASSALGSSYNEQYF,TGTGCCAGCAGCGCCCTGGGTAGCTCCTACAATGAGCAGTACTTC
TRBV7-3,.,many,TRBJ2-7,CASSLIGDSYEQYF,TGTGCCAGCAGCTTAATAGGGGACTCCTACGAGCAGTACTTC
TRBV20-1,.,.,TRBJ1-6,CSAASPAGDSPLHF,TGCAGTGCTGCCTCACCTGCGGGAGATTCACCCCTCCACTTT
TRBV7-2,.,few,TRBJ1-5,CASSLKGVSNQPQHF,TGTGCCAGCAGCTTAAAAGGGGTTAGCAATCAGCCCCAGCATTTT
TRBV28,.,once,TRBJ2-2,CASSSSGRRRSTGELFF,TGTGCCAGCAGTTCGTCGGGCCGCAGGCGTAGCACCGGGGAGCTGTTTTTT
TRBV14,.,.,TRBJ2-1,CASSQNTATYNEQFF,TGTGCCAGCAGCCAAAACACCGCCACCTACAATGAGCAGTTCTTC
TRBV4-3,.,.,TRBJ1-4,CAGSQEQVGNEKLFF,TGCGCCGGCAGCCAAGAACAGGTGGGAAATGAAAAACTGTTTTTT
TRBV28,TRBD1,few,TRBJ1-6,CASSSRTGGYNSPLHF,TGTGCCAGCAGTTCCCGGACAGGGGGTTATAATTCACCCCTCCACTTT
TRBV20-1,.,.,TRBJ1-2,CSARETDQSYGYTF,TGCAGTGCTAGAGAAACAGATCAAAGCTATGGCTACACCTTC
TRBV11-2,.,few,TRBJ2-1,CASSLESRNEQFF,TGTGCCAGCAGCTTAGAGTCCAGGAATGAGCAGTTCTTC
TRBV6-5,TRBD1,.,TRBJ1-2,CASRLTGERGYTF,TGTGCCAGCAGGCTAACAGGGGAAAGGGGCTACACCTTC
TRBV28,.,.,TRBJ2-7,CASMGTPTYEQYF,TGTGCCAGCATGGGGACACCTACCTACGAGCAGTACTTC
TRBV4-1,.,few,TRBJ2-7,CASSQGGAGLYEQYF,TGCGCCAGCAGCCAAGGTGGCGCTGGTCTCTACGAGCAGTACTTC
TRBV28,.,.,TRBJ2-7,CASKDGSYEQYF,TGTGCCAGCAAGGACGGCTCCTACGAGCAGTACTTC
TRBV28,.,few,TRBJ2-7,CASSSLQTTHEQYF,TGTGCCAGCAGTTCTCTTCAGACAACTCACGAGCAGTACTTC
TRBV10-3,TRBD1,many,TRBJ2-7,CAISDETGGFYEQYF,TGTGCCATCAGTGACGAGACAGGGGGCTTCTACGAGCAGTACTTC
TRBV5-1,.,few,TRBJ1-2,CASSLREGRPDGYTF,TGCGCCAGCAGCTTGCGGGAGGGACGGCCGGATGGCTACACCTTC
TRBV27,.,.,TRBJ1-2,CASSLYRNLWYGYTF,TGTGCCAGCAGTTTATACAGGAACCTCTGGTATGGCTACACCTTC
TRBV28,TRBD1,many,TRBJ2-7,CASSFTGVSEQYF,TGTGCCAGCAGTTTCACAGGGGTGTCCGAGCAGTACTTC
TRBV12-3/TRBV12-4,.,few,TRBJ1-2,CASSSARSGGYTF,TGTGCCAGCAGTTCGGCCAGATCTGGAGGCTACACCTTC